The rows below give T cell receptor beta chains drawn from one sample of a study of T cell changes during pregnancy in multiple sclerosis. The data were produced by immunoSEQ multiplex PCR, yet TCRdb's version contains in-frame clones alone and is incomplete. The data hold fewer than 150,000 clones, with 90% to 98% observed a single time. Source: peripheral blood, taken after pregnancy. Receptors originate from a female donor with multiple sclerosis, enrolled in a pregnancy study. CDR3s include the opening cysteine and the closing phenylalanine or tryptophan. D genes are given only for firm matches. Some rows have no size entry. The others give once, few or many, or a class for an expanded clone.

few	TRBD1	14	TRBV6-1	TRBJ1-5	CASSWTGDDQPQHF	TGTGCCAGCAGCTGGACAGGGGACGATCAGCCCCAGCATTTT
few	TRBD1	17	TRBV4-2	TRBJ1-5	CASSPGGVGDSNQPQHF	TGTGCCAGCAGCCCAGGGGGAGTCGGGGATAGCAATCAGCCCCAGCATTTT
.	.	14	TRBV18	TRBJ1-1	CASSTYTENTEAFF	TGTGCCAGCTCAACGTATACAGAGAACACTGAAGCTTTCTTT
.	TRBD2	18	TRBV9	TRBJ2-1	CASSAPLSGSSSYNEQFF	TGTGCCAGCAGCGCCCCCCTTAGCGGGAGTTCGAGTTACAATGAGCAGTTCTTC
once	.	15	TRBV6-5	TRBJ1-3	CASSLTGVDGNTIYF	TGTGCCAGCAGTTTGACCGGGGTCGACGGAAACACCATATATTTT
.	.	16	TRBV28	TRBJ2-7	CASSPHGGDSSYEQYF	TGTGCCAGCAGCCCCCATGGCGGGGATAGCTCCTACGAGCAGTACTTC
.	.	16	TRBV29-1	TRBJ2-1	CSVGGGLAGVSDEQFF	TGCAGCGTCGGAGGGGGGTTGGCGGGAGTTTCGGATGAGCAGTTCTTC
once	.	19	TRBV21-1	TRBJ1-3	CASSKAGYYRGEVRNTIYF	TGTGCCAGCAGCAAAGCGGGCTATTACAGGGGGGAAGTAAGAAACACCATATATTTT
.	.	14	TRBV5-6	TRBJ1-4	CASSSQGVNEKLFF	TGTGCCAGCAGCTCACAGGGTGTTAATGAAAAACTGTTTTTT
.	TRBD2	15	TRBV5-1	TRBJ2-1	CASSLEAGGLNEQFF	TGCGCCAGCAGCTTGGAGGCGGGAGGGCTTAATGAGCAGTTCTTC
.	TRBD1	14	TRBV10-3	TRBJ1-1	CAIGSGGENTEAFF	TGTGCCATCGGCTCAGGGGGCGAGAACACTGAAGCTTTCTTT
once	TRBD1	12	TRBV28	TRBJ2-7	CASSLPGQGSYF	TGTGCCAGCAGCCTACCGGGACAGGGGTCGTACTTC
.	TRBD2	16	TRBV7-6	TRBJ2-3	CASSSYLAGETDTQYF	TGTGCCAGCAGCAGTTACCTAGCGGGAGAAACAGATACGCAGTATTTT
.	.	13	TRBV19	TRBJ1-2	CASSPRQVFGYTF	TGTGCCAGTAGTCCCAGACAGGTTTTCGGCTACACCTTC
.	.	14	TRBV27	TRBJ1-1	CASSFVGTFTEAFF	TGTGCCAGCTCCTTCGTGGGCACTTTCACTGAAGCTTTCTTT
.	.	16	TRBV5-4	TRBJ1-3	CASSLEGPSSGNTIYF	TGTGCCAGCAGCTTGGAGGGGCCCAGCTCTGGAAACACCATATATTTT
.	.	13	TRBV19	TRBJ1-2	CASRVAGSYGYTF	TGTGCCAGTAGGGTCGCGGGGAGCTATGGCTACACCTTC
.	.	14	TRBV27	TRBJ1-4	CASSLGGTNEKLFF	TGTGCCAGCAGTTTAGGAGGGACTAATGAAAAACTGTTTTTT
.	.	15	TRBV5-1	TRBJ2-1	CASSPLAREDNEQFF	TGCGCCAGCAGCCCGCTAGCGCGAGAGGACAATGAGCAGTTCTTC
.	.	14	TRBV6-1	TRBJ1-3	CASANRRTGNTIYF	TGTGCCAGCGCGAACAGGCGTACTGGAAACACCATATATTTT
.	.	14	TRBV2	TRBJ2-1	CASKLESSYNEQFF	TGTGCCAGCAAACTAGAGAGCTCCTACAATGAGCAGTTCTTC
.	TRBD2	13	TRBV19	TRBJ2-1	CASSRSGRYEQFF	TGTGCCAGTAGCCGGAGCGGGAGGTATGAGCAGTTCTTC
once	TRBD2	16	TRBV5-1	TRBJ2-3	CASRELAGVTTDTQYF	TGCGCCAGCAGAGAGCTAGCGGGAGTAACCACAGATACGCAGTATTTT
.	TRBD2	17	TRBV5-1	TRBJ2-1	CASSLYGTSGRAGEQFF	TGCGCCAGCAGCTTGTACGGGACTAGCGGGAGGGCTGGTGAGCAGTTCTTC
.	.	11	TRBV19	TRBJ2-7	CASTSSGEQYF	TGTGCCAGTACCTCTAGTGGCGAGCAGTACTTC
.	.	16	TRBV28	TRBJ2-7	CASSSYGGLKSYEQYF	TGTGCCAGCAGTTCTTACGGCGGCTTAAAGTCCTACGAGCAGTACTTC
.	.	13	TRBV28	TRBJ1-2	CASSPTLGDGYTF	TGTGCCAGCAGCCCGACTTTAGGCGATGGCTACACCTTC
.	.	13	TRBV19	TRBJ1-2	CASRLDRKDGYTF	TGTGCCAGTAGGCTTGACAGGAAGGATGGCTACACCTTC
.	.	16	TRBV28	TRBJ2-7	CASSLIWAGSTYEQYF	TGTGCCAGCAGTTTAATCTGGGCAGGGTCAACCTACGAGCAGTACTTC
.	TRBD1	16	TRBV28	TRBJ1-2	CASAGSGTDINYGYTF	TGTGCCAGCGCCGGATCCGGGACAGACATTAACTATGGCTACACCTTC